This TCR beta chain was documented in a study of blood T cell repertoires in COVID-19. About the research overall: The United States, Italy and Spain provided the acute and convalescent COVID-19 samples. The cDNA or gDNA used as material had been derived from T cells, B-cell-depleted T cells, or PBMCs.

V lost 6 bases, J lost 4 bases, and 8 bases stayed unmatched. Germline CDR1 is LNHNV and CDR2 is YYDKDF (reference sequence). This CDR3 comprises 15 residues. Original methodology: Cell counts per sample came from amplifying reference gene primers. Using immunoSEQ multiplex PCR, the repertoire was profiled, and TCRdb retains in-frame clones only, with some absent. The V and J calls and the clone size are those of that table, but D and trimming were determined from the DNA. The sample lists 250,000 to 350,000 clones; around nine tenths were seen once. Seattle cases were enrolled at active infection and followed longitudinally.

Sequenced material: peripheral blood. The chain links TRBV15 to TRBJ1-2; 10 bases line up with TRBD1. The receptor was isolated from a woman aged 30 to 39 with COVID-19, enrolled during active disease. The CDR3 reads CATSHDRGRFYGYTF. The CDR3 nucleotides read TGTGCCACCAGTCATGACAGGGGGCGCTTCTATGGCTACACCTTC.